The rows below give T cell receptor beta chains drawn from one sample of a study of T cells after yellow fever vaccination. MiXCR, run by TCRdb on the 5' RACE reads, gives a single entry per CDR3 protein. The sample has hundreds of thousands of distinct CDR3 sequences, roughly a fifth seen once. The input for sequencing was PBMCs, taken 21 days after the first yellow fever vaccination. The receptors were sampled from a man between 18 and 35 years old who received the YFV17D yellow fever vaccine. CDR3s include the opening cysteine and the closing phenylalanine or tryptophan. Fields, in order: V gene, D gene, clone size, J gene, CDR3 DNA, CDR3 protein. The D gene is left open where the match is weak. Size is omitted from some rows. Given values are once, few, many or a class for expanded clones.

v_gene: TRBV7-3; d_gene: .; abundance: many; j_gene: TRBJ1-1; CDR3nt: TGTGCCAGCAGCTTAGGGGGCGGATACACTGAAGCTTTCTTT; CDR3aa: CASSLGGGYTEAFF
v_gene: TRBV20-1; d_gene: .; abundance: few; j_gene: TRBJ1-5; CDR3nt: TGCAGTGCTAGATCGGGAGGGGATGCTGGACAGCCCCAGCATTTT; CDR3aa: CSARSGGDAGQPQHF
v_gene: TRBV7-2; d_gene: TRBD2; abundance: few; j_gene: TRBJ2-3; CDR3nt: TGTGCCAGCAGCGTGGGCGGGGGGGCCCAAGATACGCAGTATTTT; CDR3aa: CASSVGGGAQDTQYF
v_gene: TRBV6-2/TRBV6-3; d_gene: TRBD1; abundance: .; j_gene: TRBJ1-2; CDR3nt: TGTGCCAGCACCATCCACCGGGACAGGAGCCTTCCCTATGGCTACACCTTC; CDR3aa: CASTIHRDRSLPYGYTF
v_gene: TRBV6-4; d_gene: .; abundance: few; j_gene: TRBJ2-3; CDR3nt: TGTGCCAGCAGCCCTCGAGGGGGAGTAGCAGATACGCAGTATTTT; CDR3aa: CASSPRGGVADTQYF
v_gene: TRBV7-3; d_gene: .; abundance: once; j_gene: TRBJ1-1; CDR3nt: TGTGCCAGCAGCCCCACCTCGCTGGGCACTGAAGCTTTCTTT; CDR3aa: CASSPTSLGTEAFF
v_gene: TRBV27; d_gene: .; abundance: .; j_gene: TRBJ1-1; CDR3nt: TGTGCCAGCGGTCAAGGGGGAACTGAAGCTTTCTTT; CDR3aa: CASGQGGTEAFF
v_gene: TRBV12-3/TRBV12-4; d_gene: .; abundance: few; j_gene: TRBJ1-2; CDR3nt: TGTGCCAGCAGGACCTTGGGCGGCTACACCTTC; CDR3aa: CASRTLGGYTF
v_gene: TRBV5-1; d_gene: .; abundance: .; j_gene: TRBJ1-6; CDR3nt: TGCGCCAGCAGCTTGGACAGATTTACGAATTCACCCCTCCACTTT; CDR3aa: CASSLDRFTNSPLHF
v_gene: TRBV7-2; d_gene: .; abundance: .; j_gene: TRBJ1-6; CDR3nt: TGTGCCAGCAGCTTAGGGGCTGACTATAATTCACCCCTCCACTTT; CDR3aa: CASSLGADYNSPLHF
v_gene: TRBV7-8; d_gene: .; abundance: few; j_gene: TRBJ2-3; CDR3nt: TGTGCCAGCAGCTCTAACTCCCGCACAGATACGCAGTATTTT; CDR3aa: CASSSNSRTDTQYF
v_gene: TRBV19; d_gene: TRBD2; abundance: .; j_gene: TRBJ2-1; CDR3nt: TGTGCCAGTAGTTTCCATTCGAGGACTAGCGGGGAGTATGAGCAGTTCTTC; CDR3aa: CASSFHSRTSGEYEQFF
v_gene: TRBV12-3/TRBV12-4; d_gene: .; abundance: .; j_gene: TRBJ1-2; CDR3nt: TGTGCCAGCAGTCCAGGGGAATCCTTACGCTACACCTTC; CDR3aa: CASSPGESLRYTF
v_gene: TRBV5-1; d_gene: TRBD1; abundance: few; j_gene: TRBJ1-1; CDR3nt: TGCGCCAGCAGCTTGGGGGTTACAGGGGCTAGGGACACTGAAGCTTTCTTT; CDR3aa: CASSLGVTGARDTEAFF
v_gene: TRBV7-9; d_gene: .; abundance: few; j_gene: TRBJ2-5; CDR3nt: TGTGCCAGCACCTCTCTCGGGGAGACCCAGTACTTC; CDR3aa: CASTSLGETQYF
v_gene: TRBV20-1; d_gene: TRBD1; abundance: few; j_gene: TRBJ2-5; CDR3nt: TGCAGTGCTCCCCCGACAGGGCGGGAGACCCAGTACTTC; CDR3aa: CSAPPTGRETQYF